Described below is a single TCR beta chain sequence and its context. The sample comes from a study of blood T cell repertoires in COVID-19. Turning to the study itself: From the United States, Italy and Spain came samples of acute and convalescent COVID-19. Sources were T cells, B-cell-depleted T cells, or PBMCs; the material itself was cDNA or gDNA.

Recruitment covered about two dozen US areas and drew participants whose ages spanned roughly 18 to 90 years. Per the original methods: The authors estimated nucleated cell counts from reference gene primer amplification. The method was immunoSEQ multiplex PCR; TCRdb's version includes in-frame clones alone and lacks a portion of them. Clone size and V and J calls were adopted from that table, with D and trimming inferred from the DNA. The data show some 300,000 clones, around nine tenths seen once. J lost 3 bases, V lost 7 bases, and 3 bases had no gene match. Germline lookup yields CDR1 MDHEN and CDR2 SYDVKM. The CDR3 totals 12 residues.

Sample: PBMCs or T cells enriched from blood (not recorded which). V is TRBV28 and J is TRBJ2-7; 7 bases align to TRBD1. The sequence derives from a woman aged 45-60 years who had been exposed to COVID-19. The CDR3 spells CASKTGIYEQYF. The CDR3 region has the DNA TGTGCCAGCAAGACAGGGATCTACGAGCAGTACTTC.